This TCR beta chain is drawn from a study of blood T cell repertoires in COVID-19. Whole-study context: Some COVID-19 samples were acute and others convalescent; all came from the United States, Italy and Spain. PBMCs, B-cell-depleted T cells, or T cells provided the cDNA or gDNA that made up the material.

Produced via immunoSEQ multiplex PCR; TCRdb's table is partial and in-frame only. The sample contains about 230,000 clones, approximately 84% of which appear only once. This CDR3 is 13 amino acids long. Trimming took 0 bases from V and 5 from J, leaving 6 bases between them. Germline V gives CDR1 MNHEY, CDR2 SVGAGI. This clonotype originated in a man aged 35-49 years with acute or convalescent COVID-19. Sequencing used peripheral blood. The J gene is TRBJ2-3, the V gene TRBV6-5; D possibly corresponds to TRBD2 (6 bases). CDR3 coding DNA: TGTGCCAGCAGTTACTCGGGGGGAGATACGCAGTATTTT. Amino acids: CASSYSGGDTQYF.